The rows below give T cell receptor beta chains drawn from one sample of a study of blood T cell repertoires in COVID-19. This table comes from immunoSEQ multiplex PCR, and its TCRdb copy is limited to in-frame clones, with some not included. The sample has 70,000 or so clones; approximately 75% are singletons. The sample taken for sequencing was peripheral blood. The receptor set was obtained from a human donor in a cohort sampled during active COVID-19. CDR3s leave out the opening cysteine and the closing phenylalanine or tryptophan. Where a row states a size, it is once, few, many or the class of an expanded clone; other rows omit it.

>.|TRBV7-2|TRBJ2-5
ASSLHSQGWQETQY
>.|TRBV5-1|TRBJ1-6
ASSTAQSSYNSPLH
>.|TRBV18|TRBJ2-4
ASSPPQQGNIQY
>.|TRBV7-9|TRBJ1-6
ASNLAGANSPLH
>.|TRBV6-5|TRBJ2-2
ASSYSRGSVSGELF
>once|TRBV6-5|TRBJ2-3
ASSRGTPLTDTQY
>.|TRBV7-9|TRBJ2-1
ASSLGLAGGDEQF
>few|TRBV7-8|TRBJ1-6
ASSARQSHSPLH
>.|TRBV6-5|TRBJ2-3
ASRSGTSQY
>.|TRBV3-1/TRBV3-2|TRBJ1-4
ASSTTGATNEKLF
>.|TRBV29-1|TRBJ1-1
SVETAGAF
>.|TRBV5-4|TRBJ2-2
ASSPTSGRGGTGELF